These T cell receptor beta chains were read from a single sample in a study of cytomegalovirus exposure and HLA in healthy donors. The assay was immunoSEQ multiplex PCR, and TCRdb's table has in-frame clones only and misses some. The sample holds 130,000 or so clones; around 65% are singletons and the top ten take around 1.9%. The sequencing sample was made of PBMCs. These receptors all come from a male donor in good health and CMV-seronegative. Each CDR3 is given with its conserved first and last residue.

V gene: TRBV7-8; J gene: TRBJ1-2; CDR3 protein: CASSRGSAANYGYTF
V gene: TRBV19; J gene: TRBJ1-2; CDR3 protein: CASSIPRGDGYTF
V gene: TRBV6-6; J gene: TRBJ2-1; CDR3 protein: CASTLADFGEQFF
V gene: TRBV5-1; J gene: TRBJ2-5; CDR3 protein: CASSFGPTQGNREETQYF
V gene: TRBV6-1; J gene: TRBJ1-2; CDR3 protein: CASSEGAQGNDGYTF
V gene: TRBV7-2; J gene: TRBJ1-1; CDR3 protein: CASSFQGGTEAFF
V gene: TRBV27; J gene: TRBJ1-4; CDR3 protein: CASSLRRNEKLFF
V gene: TRBV25-1; J gene: TRBJ1-2; CDR3 protein: CASSFTGFGYTF
V gene: TRBV11-2; J gene: TRBJ2-6; CDR3 protein: CASSVSSGANVLTF
V gene: TRBV4-3; J gene: TRBJ2-3; CDR3 protein: CASSQDGQSTDTQYF
V gene: TRBV5-1; J gene: TRBJ1-6; CDR3 protein: CASSQTGGNSPLHF
V gene: TRBV6-5; J gene: TRBJ2-7; CDR3 protein: CASSTDRFYEQYF
V gene: TRBV6-5; J gene: TRBJ2-6; CDR3 protein: CASSLTGNGANVLTF
V gene: TRBV2; J gene: TRBJ1-2; CDR3 protein: CASSRWGDGYTF
V gene: TRBV9; J gene: TRBJ2-1; CDR3 protein: CASSVGPGQTSYNEQFF
V gene: TRBV28; J gene: TRBJ2-3; CDR3 protein: CASSLASGGLGDTQYF
V gene: TRBV7-9; J gene: TRBJ1-2; CDR3 protein: CASQSGVAPGYGYTF
V gene: TRBV5-1; J gene: TRBJ2-3; CDR3 protein: CASRPEPLAGGGDTQYF
V gene: TRBV28; J gene: TRBJ2-2; CDR3 protein: CASSLSLGGTGELFF
V gene: TRBV5-1; J gene: TRBJ2-6; CDR3 protein: CASSLDRGANVLTF
V gene: TRBV5-4; J gene: TRBJ2-5; CDR3 protein: CASSQDFSQETQYF
V gene: TRBV28; J gene: TRBJ2-7; CDR3 protein: CASSTTGTGDYEQYF
V gene: TRBV19; J gene: TRBJ2-7; CDR3 protein: CATSTAGSYEQYF
V gene: TRBV9; J gene: TRBJ1-1; CDR3 protein: CASSVGYSTNTEAFF
V gene: TRBV7-5; J gene: TRBJ1-1; CDR3 protein: CVRSIADRGPLGTEAFF
V gene: TRBV7-9; J gene: TRBJ1-3; CDR3 protein: CASSPTAPGGNTIYF
V gene: TRBV2; J gene: TRBJ1-6; CDR3 protein: CASATAGSFLYNSPLHF
V gene: TRBV15; J gene: TRBJ2-5; CDR3 protein: CATSRAIRSGGEETQYF
V gene: TRBV30; J gene: TRBJ2-5; CDR3 protein: CAWSVPGGRWVETQYF
V gene: TRBV19; J gene: TRBJ2-3; CDR3 protein: CASSIRDFGTDTQYF
V gene: TRBV7-9; J gene: TRBJ2-3; CDR3 protein: CASSLGTGGADTQYF
V gene: TRBV7-3; J gene: TRBJ2-1; CDR3 protein: CASSLAGLAGGNEQFF
V gene: TRBV30; J gene: TRBJ1-6; CDR3 protein: CAWMENRGALSPLHF
V gene: TRBV19; J gene: TRBJ1-4; CDR3 protein: CASSLTGATPKLFF
V gene: TRBV6-5; J gene: TRBJ2-7; CDR3 protein: CASRRAGGEQYF
V gene: TRBV5-6; J gene: TRBJ1-1; CDR3 protein: CASSLQGGGTEAFF
V gene: TRBV4-2; J gene: TRBJ2-5; CDR3 protein: CASSQDLSGGPLQETQYF
V gene: TRBV10-3; J gene: TRBJ1-1; CDR3 protein: CAISAVTGALSSEAFF
V gene: TRBV19; J gene: TRBJ1-2; CDR3 protein: CASSIGRGIYGYTF
V gene: TRBV7-3; J gene: TRBJ2-5; CDR3 protein: CASSADRAKTQYF
V gene: TRBV6-1; J gene: TRBJ1-1; CDR3 protein: CASRGTGTPTEAFF
V gene: TRBV4-1; J gene: TRBJ2-3; CDR3 protein: CASALTSGADTQYF
V gene: TRBV28; J gene: TRBJ1-2; CDR3 protein: CASSPLRPGTSSGYTF
V gene: TRBV6-5; J gene: TRBJ2-7; CDR3 protein: CASFGRHYEQYF
V gene: TRBV5-4; J gene: TRBJ1-1; CDR3 protein: CASSPRQEDTEAFF
V gene: TRBV30; J gene: TRBJ1-2; CDR3 protein: CAWSVPRTGNYGYPF
V gene: TRBV5-6; J gene: TRBJ2-3; CDR3 protein: CASSPGGGTHTDTQYF
V gene: TRBV5-4; J gene: TRBJ2-7; CDR3 protein: CASSEGVAGGSYEQYF
V gene: TRBV7-3; J gene: TRBJ2-7; CDR3 protein: CASSLNGEAAQYF
V gene: TRBV6-5; J gene: TRBJ2-2; CDR3 protein: CASTHFGELFF
V gene: TRBV9; J gene: TRBJ2-7; CDR3 protein: CASSVEGLAGVGEQYF
V gene: TRBV27; J gene: TRBJ1-1; CDR3 protein: CASSFQGPSEAFF
V gene: TRBV5-4; J gene: TRBJ2-3; CDR3 protein: CASSRQGAGGSTDTQYF
V gene: TRBV5-1; J gene: TRBJ1-6; CDR3 protein: CASRNQGSSYNSPLHF